The 11 T cell receptor beta chains below were found in one sample sequenced in a study of cytomegalovirus exposure and HLA in healthy donors. The PCR employed 60 Vbeta primers together with 13 Jbeta primers. Produced via immunoSEQ multiplex PCR; TCRdb's table is partial and in-frame only. The table shows around 110,000 clones, with over 8% occurring only once. Sequencing was performed on PBMCs. These receptor sequences come from a man aged 25 to 40 in good health and CMV-seronegative.

This clone was observed a handful of times. The chain uses TRBV2 and TRBJ1-6; TRBD1 matches at 9 bases. This CDR3 has 16 residues. Germline CDR1 SNHLY, CDR2 FYNNEI. V lost 4 bases to trimming and J lost 7 bases; unmatched junction nucleotides: 8. CDR3: CASSVPGQGRNSPLHF. The CDR3 DNA is TGTGCCAGCAGTGTCCCAGGACAGGGGAGGAATTCACCCCTCCACTTT.

V and J are TRBV2 and TRBJ1-1, with a weak D call TRBD1 (5 bases). The CDR3 sequence is 15 residues long. V lost 2 bases to trimming and J lost 9 bases, with 19 bases between them. Germline V gene sequence: CDR1 SNHLY, CDR2 FYNNEI. CDR3 loop: CASSESFKGPPQAFF. CDR3 DNA sequence: TGTGCCAGCAGTGAATCCTTCAAGGGGCCCCCTCAAGCTTTCTTT. Looking up the rest from reference TRBV2 and TRBJ1-1 gives the full variable domain: EPEVTQTPSHQVTQMGQEVILRCVPISNHLYFYWYRQILGQKVEFLVSFYNNEISEKSEIFDDQFSVERPDGSNFTLKIRSTKLEDSAMYFCASSESFKGPPQAFFGQGTRLTVV.

The genes are TRBV30 and TRBJ2-3; D is perhaps TRBD2 (5 bases). V dropped 0 bases and J dropped 2 bases, with 9 bases sitting between them. CDR1 GTSNPN and CDR2 SVGIG come from the germline V gene (reference sequence). The CDR3 consists of 14 residues. CDR3 sequence (DNA): TGTGCCTGGAGTGTACTAGTCTTCACAGATACGCAGTATTTT. This sequence encodes CAWSVLVFTDTQYF. Filled out from reference TRBV30 and TRBJ2-3, the complete variable domain reads SQTIHQWPATLVQPVGSPLSLECTVEGTSNPNLYWYRQAAGRGLQLLFYSVGIGQISSEVPQNLSASRPQDRQFILSSKKLLLSDSGFYLCAWSVLVFTDTQYFGPGTRLTVL.

This clone was recorded a few times. The chain links TRBV19 to TRBJ1-2; 11 bases agree with TRBD1. The trim removed 3 bases at V and 4 bases at J, leaving 7 bases unmatched. Per the germline V gene, CDR1 is LNHDA and CDR2 is SQIVND (reference sequence). This CDR3 is built from 16 residues. DNA for the CDR3: TGTGCCAGTAGTATCCCTTGGACAGGGGGCAGCTATGGCTACACCTTC. This codes for CASSIPWTGGSYGYTF.

This rearrangement joins TRBV28 to TRBJ1-2; D may be TRBD1 (5 bases). This CDR3 has 15 amino acids. Germline V lookup: CDR1 MDHEN, CDR2 SYDVKM. V lost 5 bases and J 0 bases, leaving 13 bases between the germline ends. CDR3 coding DNA: TGTGCCAGCAGTCCCCCGGGACTAACTAACTATGGCTACACCTTC. Translated, it gives CASSPPGLTNYGYTF.

The chain joins TRBV28 to TRBJ2-2; no firm D call. CDR3 size: 13 residues. With 4 bases removed from V and 7 bases from J, the gap between germline ends came to 10 bases. CDR1 MDHEN and CDR2 SYDVKM come from the germline V gene. CDR3 region: CASSYRRSGELFF. The CDR3 DNA reads as TGTGCCAGCAGTTACCGTCGTAGCGGGGAGCTGTTTTTT. The full variable domain, in which reference TRBV28 and TRBJ2-2 provide the parts outside the CDR3, is DVKVTQSSRYLVKRTGEKVFLECVQDMDHENMFWYRQDPGLGLRLIYFSYDVKMKEKGDIPEGYSVSREKKERFSLILESASTNQTSMYLCASSYRRSGELFFGEGSRLTVL.

The CDR3 DNA is TGTGCCAGCAGTTGGAGGGGAACATCCACTAACTATGGCTACACCTTC. Its protein product is CASSWRGTSTNYGYTF. V is TRBV6-5 and J is TRBJ1-2; D is possibly TRBD1 (5 bases). Trimming removed 4 bases from V and 0 bases from J, with 15 bases in between. Germline assignment: CDR1 MNHEY and CDR2 SVGAGI. This CDR3 spans 16 amino acids.

This clone came up a few times. This sequence joins TRBV5-8 and TRBJ1-1; possibly TRBD1 for D (6 bases). The V gene's germline CDR1 is SGHTS and CDR2 YDEGEE. The CDR3 sequence is 15 residues long. V dropped 4 bases and J dropped 0 bases, with 13 bases sitting between them. CDR3 nucleotide sequence: TGTGCCAGCAGCAGGGGGAGAGGGATGAACACTGAAGCTTTCTTT. It yields the protein CASSRGRGMNTEAFF.

This clone was picked up a small number of times. The chain is built from TRBV19 and TRBJ2-3; the match to TRBD2 covers 7 bases. The trim removed 6 bases at V and 3 bases at J, leaving 3 bases unmatched. CDR3 length equals 13 residues. Germline V gene lookup returns CDR1 LNHDA and CDR2 SQIVND (reference sequence). CDR3 loop: CASRGEGTDTQYF. In DNA form, the CDR3 reads TGTGCCAGTAGGGGGGAGGGGACAGATACGCAGTATTTT.

This clone was observed a handful of times. The V and J genes are TRBV5-1 and TRBJ1-2; D is undetermined. Germline V gene lookup returns CDR1 SGHRS and CDR2 YFSETQ. The CDR3 totals 13 residues. V lost 0 bases to trimming and J lost 3 bases, with 6 bases between them. The CDR3 DNA sequence: TGCGCCAGCAGCTTGGGAGGTTACTATGGCTACACCTTC. Translation gives CASSLGGYYGYTF.

This clone was counted a few times. This chain connects TRBV11-2 to TRBJ1-1; D is undetermined. The V and J ends lost 5 bases and 2 bases respectively, with 15 bases between them. Germline V gives CDR1 SGHAT, CDR2 FQNNGV. The CDR3 extends over 15 amino acids. In nucleotides, the CDR3 is TGTGCCAGCAGCCCCTGGGAGGGTTTAAACACTGAAGCTTTCTTT. Residues: CASSPWEGLNTEAFF. Combining the CDR3 with reference TRBV11-2 and TRBJ1-1 gives the whole variable domain EAGVAQSPRYKIIEKRQSVAFWCNPISGHATLYWYQQILGQGPKLLIQFQNNGVVDDSQLPKDRFSAERLKGVDSTLKIQPAKLEDSAVYLCASSPWEGLNTEAFFGQGTRLTVV.